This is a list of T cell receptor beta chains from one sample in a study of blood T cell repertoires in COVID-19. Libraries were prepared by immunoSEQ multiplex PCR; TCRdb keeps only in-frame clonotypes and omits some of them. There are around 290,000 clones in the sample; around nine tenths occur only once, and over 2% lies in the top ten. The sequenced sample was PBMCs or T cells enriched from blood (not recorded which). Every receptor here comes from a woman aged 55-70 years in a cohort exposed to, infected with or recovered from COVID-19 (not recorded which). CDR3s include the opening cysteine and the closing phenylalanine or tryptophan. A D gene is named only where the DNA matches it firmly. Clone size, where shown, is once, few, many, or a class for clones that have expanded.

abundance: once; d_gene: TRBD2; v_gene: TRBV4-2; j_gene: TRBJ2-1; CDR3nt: TGTGCCAGCAGCCGTGGACTAGCGGGAGGGATACACCCACAGTTCTTC; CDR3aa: CASSRGLAGGIHPQFF
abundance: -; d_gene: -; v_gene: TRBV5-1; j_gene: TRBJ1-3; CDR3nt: TGCGCCAGCAGCGAGCTCTCTGGAAACACCATATATTTT; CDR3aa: CASSELSGNTIYF
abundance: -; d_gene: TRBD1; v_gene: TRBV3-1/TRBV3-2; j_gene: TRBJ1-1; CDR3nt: TGTGCCAGCAGGGACAGGGGGCTTGTGAACACTGAAGCTTTCTTT; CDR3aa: CASRDRGLVNTEAFF
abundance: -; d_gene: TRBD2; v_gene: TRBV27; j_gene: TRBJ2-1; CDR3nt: TGTGCCAGCTATTCCCTACTAGCGACCTCCTACAATGAGCAGTTCTTC; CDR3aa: CASYSLLATSYNEQFF
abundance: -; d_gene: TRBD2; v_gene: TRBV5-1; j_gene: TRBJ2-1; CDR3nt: TGCGCCAGCAGCCCAGCGGGACCTACCTACAATGAGCAGTTCTTC; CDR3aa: CASSPAGPTYNEQFF
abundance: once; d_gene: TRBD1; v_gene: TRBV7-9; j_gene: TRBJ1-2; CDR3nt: TGTGCCAGCAGCTCCCCAGGGGGTAGGGGCTACACCTTC; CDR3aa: CASSSPGGRGYTF
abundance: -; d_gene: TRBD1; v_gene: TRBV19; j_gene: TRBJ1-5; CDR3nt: TGTGCCAGTAGGATACAGGGGGGCAATCAGCCCCAGCATTTT; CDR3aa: CASRIQGGNQPQHF
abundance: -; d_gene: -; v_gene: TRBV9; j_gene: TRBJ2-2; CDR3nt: TGTGCCAGCAGCGTAGTAGGCTCCCTAGACACCGGGGAGCTGTTTTTT; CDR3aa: CASSVVGSLDTGELFF
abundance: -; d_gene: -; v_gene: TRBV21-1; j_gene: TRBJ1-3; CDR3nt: TGTGCCAGAGACTCCCTGGGGGGGGCGCAAGGAAACACCATATATTTT; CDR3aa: CARDSLGGAQGNTIYF
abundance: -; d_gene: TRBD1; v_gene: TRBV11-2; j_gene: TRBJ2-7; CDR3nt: TGTGCCAGCAGCTTAGATCAAGTGGGACAGGGATCCGAGCAGTACTTC; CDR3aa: CASSLDQVGQGSEQYF
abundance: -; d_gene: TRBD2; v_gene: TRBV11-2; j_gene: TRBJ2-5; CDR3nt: TGTGCCAGCAGCTCTGGGACTAGCGGGAGGAAAGAGACCCAGTACTTC; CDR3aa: CASSSGTSGRKETQYF
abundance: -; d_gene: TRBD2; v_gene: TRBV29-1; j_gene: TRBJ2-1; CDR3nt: TGCAGCGTTGCTCAGCGGGGGGACAATGAGCAGTTCTTC; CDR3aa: CSVAQRGDNEQFF
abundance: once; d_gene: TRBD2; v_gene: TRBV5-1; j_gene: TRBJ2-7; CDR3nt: TGCGCCAGCAGCCCCAAGGCCGGGACTACCTACGAGCAGTACTTC; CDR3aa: CASSPKAGTTYEQYF
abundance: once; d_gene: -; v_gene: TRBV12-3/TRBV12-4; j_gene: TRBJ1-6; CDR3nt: TGTGCCAGCAGTTCCTCAATGGAGTCACCCCTCCACTTT; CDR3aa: CASSSSMESPLHF
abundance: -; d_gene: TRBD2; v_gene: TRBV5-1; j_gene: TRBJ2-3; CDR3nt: TGCGCCAGCAGCTTATATAGCGGGGCTAGCACAGATACGCAGTATTTT; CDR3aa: CASSLYSGASTDTQYF
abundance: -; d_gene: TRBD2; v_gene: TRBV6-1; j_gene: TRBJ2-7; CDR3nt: TGTGCCAGCAGTGAAGTTCCTAGCGGCGCTCGCGAGCAGTACTTC; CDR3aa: CASSEVPSGAREQYF
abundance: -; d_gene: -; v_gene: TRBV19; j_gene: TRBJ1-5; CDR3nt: TGTGCCAGTAGTATAGATCCGGGGTGGTATAGCAATCAGCCCCAGCATTTT; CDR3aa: CASSIDPGWYSNQPQHF
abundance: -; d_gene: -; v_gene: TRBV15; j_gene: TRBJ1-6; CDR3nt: TGTGCCACCAGCAGAGACCTAGGGGTGTCACCCCTCCACTTT; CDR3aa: CATSRDLGVSPLHF
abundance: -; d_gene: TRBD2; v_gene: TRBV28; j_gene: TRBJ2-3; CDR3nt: TGTGCCAGCAGTCTTACTAGCGGCTACACAGATACGCAGTATTTT; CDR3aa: CASSLTSGYTDTQYF
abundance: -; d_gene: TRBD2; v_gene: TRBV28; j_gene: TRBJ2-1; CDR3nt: TGTGCCAGCAGTCCATCGGGGGGAGCCTCCTACAATGAGCAGTTCTTC; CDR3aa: CASSPSGGASYNEQFF
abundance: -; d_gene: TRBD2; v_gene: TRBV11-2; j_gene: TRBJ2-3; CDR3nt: TGTGCCAGCACCACTAGCGGGCCTACGCAGTATTTT; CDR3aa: CASTTSGPTQYF
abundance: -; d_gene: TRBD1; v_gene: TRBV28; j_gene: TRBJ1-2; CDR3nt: TGTGCCAGCCGGACAGGGAACGGCTACACCTTC; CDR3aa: CASRTGNGYTF
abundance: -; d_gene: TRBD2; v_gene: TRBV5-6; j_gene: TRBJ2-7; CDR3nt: TGTGCCAGCAGCTTTTCGAGCGGGAGAACCTACGAGCAGTACTTC; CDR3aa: CASSFSSGRTYEQYF
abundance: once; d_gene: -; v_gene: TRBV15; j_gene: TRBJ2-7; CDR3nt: TGTGCCACCAGCAGAGAGACCAGGGCAAGCTCCTACGAGCAGTACTTC; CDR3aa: CATSRETRASSYEQYF
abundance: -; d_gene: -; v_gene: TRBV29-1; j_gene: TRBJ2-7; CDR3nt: TGCAGTGACGAGGGTTCCCTCTACGAGCAGTACTTC; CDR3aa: CSDEGSLYEQYF
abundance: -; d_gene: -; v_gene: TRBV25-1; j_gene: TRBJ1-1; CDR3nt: TGTGCCAGCAGTGAAACCCTCGGGGGGGGGAACACTGAAGCTTTCTTT; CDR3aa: CASSETLGGGNTEAFF
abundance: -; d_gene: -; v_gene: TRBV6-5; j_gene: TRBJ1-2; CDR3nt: TGTGCCAGCAGTTACGGAGATATTAACTATGGCTACACCTTC; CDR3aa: CASSYGDINYGYTF
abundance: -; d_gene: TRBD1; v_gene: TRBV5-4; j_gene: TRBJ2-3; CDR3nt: TGTGCCAGCAGCCAGACAGGGAGTGCAGATACGCAGTATTTT; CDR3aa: CASSQTGSADTQYF
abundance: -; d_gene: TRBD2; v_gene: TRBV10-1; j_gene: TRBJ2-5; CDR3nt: TGCGCCAGCAGTAGTTCGCTAGCGGGAGGTTTGGAGACCCAGTACTTC; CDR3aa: CASSSSLAGGLETQYF
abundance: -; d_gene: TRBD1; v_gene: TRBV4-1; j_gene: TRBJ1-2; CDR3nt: TGCGCCAGCAGCCAGCCCGGGACAGGGTACTATGGCTACACCTTC; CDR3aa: CASSQPGTGYYGYTF
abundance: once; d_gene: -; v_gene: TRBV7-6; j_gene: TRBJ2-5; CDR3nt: TGTGCCAGCAGCTTCCGGACAGAGTACCAAGAGACCCAGTACTTC; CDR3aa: CASSFRTEYQETQYF
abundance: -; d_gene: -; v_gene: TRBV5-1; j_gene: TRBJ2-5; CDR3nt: TGCGCCAGCAGCTTGGTTTCGGGGGTCCAAGAGACCCAGTACTTC; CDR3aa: CASSLVSGVQETQYF
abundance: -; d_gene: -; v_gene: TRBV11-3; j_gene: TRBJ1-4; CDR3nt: TGTGCCAGCAGCAGGGGGAGAGGTGAAAAACTGTTTTTT; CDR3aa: CASSRGRGEKLFF
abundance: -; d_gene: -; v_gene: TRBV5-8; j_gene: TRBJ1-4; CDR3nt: TGTGCCAGCAGCCGCTTCGCGACAGGAACTAATGAAAAACTGTTTTTT; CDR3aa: CASSRFATGTNEKLFF
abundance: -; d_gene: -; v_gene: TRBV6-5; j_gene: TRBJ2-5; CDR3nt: TGTGCCAGCAGCCCGGGGGAGACCCAGTACTTC; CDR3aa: CASSPGETQYF
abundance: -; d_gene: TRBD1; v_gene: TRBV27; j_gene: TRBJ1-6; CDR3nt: TGTGCCAGCAGTCATCAACGGGACAGAAATTCACCCCTCCACTTT; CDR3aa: CASSHQRDRNSPLHF
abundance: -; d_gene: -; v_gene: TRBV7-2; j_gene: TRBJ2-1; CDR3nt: TGTGCCAGCAGCTGGCAGGGCTACAATGAGCAGTTCTTC; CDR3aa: CASSWQGYNEQFF
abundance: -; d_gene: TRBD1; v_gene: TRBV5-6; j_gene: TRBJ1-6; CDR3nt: TGTGCCAGCAGCCCCCCTGGGACAGGGGGGATCCCCCTCCACTTT; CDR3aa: CASSPPGTGGIPLHF
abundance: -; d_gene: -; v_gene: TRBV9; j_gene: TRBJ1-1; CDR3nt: TGTGCCAGCAGCCTCACAGTGAACACTGAAGCTTTCTTT; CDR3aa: CASSLTVNTEAFF
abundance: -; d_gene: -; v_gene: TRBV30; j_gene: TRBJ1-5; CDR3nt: TGTGCCTGGAGTGTAAATTCCCGTGGCCAGCCCCAGCATTTT; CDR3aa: CAWSVNSRGQPQHF
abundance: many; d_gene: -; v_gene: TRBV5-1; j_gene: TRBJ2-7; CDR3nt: TGCGCCAGCAGCTCCACTAGAAGGACCTACGAGCAGTACTTC; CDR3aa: CASSSTRRTYEQYF
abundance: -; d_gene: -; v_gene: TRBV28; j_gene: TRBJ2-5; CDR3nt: TGTGCCAGCCAGCCCGGGACACACCAAGAGACCCAGTACTTC; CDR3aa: CASQPGTHQETQYF
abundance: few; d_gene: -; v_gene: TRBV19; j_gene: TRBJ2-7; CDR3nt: TGTGCCAGTAGTCCCAGACAGGACTCCTACGAGCAGTACTTC; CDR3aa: CASSPRQDSYEQYF
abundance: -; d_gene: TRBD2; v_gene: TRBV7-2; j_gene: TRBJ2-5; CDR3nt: TGTGCCAGCAGCTCCTTAGCGGGAGCAGCAGAGACCCAGTACTTC; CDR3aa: CASSSLAGAAETQYF
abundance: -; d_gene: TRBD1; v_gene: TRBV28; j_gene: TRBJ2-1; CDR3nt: TGTGCCAGCAGTCCCACCGGGACAGGGCGCTACAATGAGCAGTTCTTC; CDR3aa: CASSPTGTGRYNEQFF
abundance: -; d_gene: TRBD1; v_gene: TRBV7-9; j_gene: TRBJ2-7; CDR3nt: TGTGCCAGCAACCAGGGACAGTCCTACGAGCAGTACTTC; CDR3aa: CASNQGQSYEQYF